A single sample gave rise to the 2 T cell receptor beta chains below, sequenced in a study of blood T cell repertoires in COVID-19. Generated by immunoSEQ multiplex PCR, the TCRdb table keeps only in-frame clones and is missing some. The sample has approximately 94,000 clones, around nine tenths seen once; the top ten hold around 4.5%. Sequences were obtained from peripheral blood. The receptors come from a woman older than 75 with active COVID-19.

The chain couples TRBV11-2 to TRBJ2-3, with 8 positions matching TRBD2. The germline V gene encodes CDR1 SGHAT and CDR2 FQNNGV. There are 15 residues in the CDR3. V gave up 4 bases and J gave up 6 bases; unmatched junction bases: 9. The CDR3 DNA reads TGTGCCAGCAGCTCCCTTATCGGGAGGGGGGATACGCAGTATTTT. Its translation: CASSSLIGRGDTQYF.

The rearrangement links TRBV30 to TRBJ1-4; the D gene is possibly TRBD1 (5 bases). Trimming shortened V by 3 bases and J by 8 bases, and 16 bases separated the two germline ends. CDR1 is GTSNPN, CDR2 SVGIG, per germline (reference sequence). The CDR3 runs to 14 residues. The CDR3: CAWSTFRKGEKLFF. The CDR3 coding sequence is TGTGCCTGGAGCACCTTCCGGAAGGGGGAAAAACTGTTTTTT.